Sequencing of this TCR beta chain was carried out in a study of T-cell reconstitution after alpha-beta-depleted transplantation in children. General observations from the study: For some patients, TCRbeta diversity was high at day 60 because of recipient T cells and thymic progenitors that survived. Several hundred graft clones that had expanded were reportedly the source of alpha-beta T cells about two months after transplant. One year after transplant, T-cell counts and diversity came mostly from newly produced T cells.

Trimming took 6 bases from V and 9 from J; bases not matched to a gene: 5. The CDR3 is 12 residues long. Germline CDR1 DFQATT, CDR2 SNEGSKA (reference sequence). Many counts were recorded for this clonotype. The antigen is undetermined. The TCRbeta library was prepared with unique molecular identifiers. One entry per CDR3 protein results from TCRdb running MiXCR on the PCR reads. Here the sample spans 75,000 to 80,000 distinct CDR3 sequences, 15% to 20% being singletons. The TCR was taken from a male patient aged 2 to 9 who had a stem cell transplant for acute lymphoblastic leukemia, so the T cells may come from the graft donor. This chain joins TRBV20-1 and TRBJ2-7, with TRBD2 matching over 13 bases. The sequencing used PBMCs, mostly from graft donor cells, collected 360 days after TCRalphabeta/CD19-depleted stem cell transplant. The CDR3 loop reads CSARTSGSWQYF. CDR3 nucleotides: TGCAGTGCAAGGACTAGCGGGAGCTGGCAGTACTTC.